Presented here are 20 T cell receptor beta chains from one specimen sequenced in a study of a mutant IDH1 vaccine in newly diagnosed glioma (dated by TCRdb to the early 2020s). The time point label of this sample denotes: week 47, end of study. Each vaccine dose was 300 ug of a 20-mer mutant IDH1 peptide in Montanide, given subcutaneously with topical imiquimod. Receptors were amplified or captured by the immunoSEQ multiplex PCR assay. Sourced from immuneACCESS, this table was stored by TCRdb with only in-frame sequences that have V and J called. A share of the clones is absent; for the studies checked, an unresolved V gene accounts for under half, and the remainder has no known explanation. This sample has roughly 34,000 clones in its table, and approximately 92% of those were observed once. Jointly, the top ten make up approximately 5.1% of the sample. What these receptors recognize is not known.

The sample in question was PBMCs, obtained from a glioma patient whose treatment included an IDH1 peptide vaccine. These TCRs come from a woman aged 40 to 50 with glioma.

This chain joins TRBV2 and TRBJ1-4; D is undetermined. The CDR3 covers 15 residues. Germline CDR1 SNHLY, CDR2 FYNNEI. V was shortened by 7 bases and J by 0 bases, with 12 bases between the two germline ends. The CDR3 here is CASTTYRATNEKLFF. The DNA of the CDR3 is TGTGCCAGCACTACATACAGAGCAACTAATGAAAAACTGTTTTTT.

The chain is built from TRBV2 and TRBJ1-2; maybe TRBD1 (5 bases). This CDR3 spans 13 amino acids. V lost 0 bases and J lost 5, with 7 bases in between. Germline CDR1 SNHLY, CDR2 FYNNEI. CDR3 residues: CASSEAGTYGYTF. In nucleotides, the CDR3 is TGTGCCAGCAGTGAAGCGGGGACTTATGGCTACACCTTC.

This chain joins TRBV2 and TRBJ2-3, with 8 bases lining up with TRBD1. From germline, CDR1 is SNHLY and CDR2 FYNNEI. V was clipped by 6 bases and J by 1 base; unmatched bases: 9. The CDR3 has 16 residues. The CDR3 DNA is TGTGCCAGCAGGGATGACAGGGGTTCCCGCACAGATACGCAGTATTTT. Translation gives CASRDDRGSRTDTQYF.

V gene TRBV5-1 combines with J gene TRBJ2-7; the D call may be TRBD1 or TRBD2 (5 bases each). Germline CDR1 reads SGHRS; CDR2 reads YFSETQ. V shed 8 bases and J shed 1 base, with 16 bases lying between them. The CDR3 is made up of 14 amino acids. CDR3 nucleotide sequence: TGCGCCAGTCAATCCGGGACCCAGTCCTACGAGCAGTACTTC. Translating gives CASQSGTQSYEQYF.

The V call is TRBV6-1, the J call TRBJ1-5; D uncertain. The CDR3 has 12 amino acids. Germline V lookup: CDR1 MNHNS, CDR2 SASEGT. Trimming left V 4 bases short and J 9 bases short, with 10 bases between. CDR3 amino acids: CASSVGDAPQHF. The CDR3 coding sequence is TGTGCCAGCAGTGTCGGAGATGCGCCCCAGCATTTT.

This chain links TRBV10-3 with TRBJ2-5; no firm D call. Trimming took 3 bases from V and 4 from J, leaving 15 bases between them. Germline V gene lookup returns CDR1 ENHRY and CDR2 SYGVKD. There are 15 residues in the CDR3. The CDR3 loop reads CAISDPVAVGETQYF. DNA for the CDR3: TGTGCCATCAGTGACCCCGTGGCAGTTGGAGAGACCCAGTACTTC.

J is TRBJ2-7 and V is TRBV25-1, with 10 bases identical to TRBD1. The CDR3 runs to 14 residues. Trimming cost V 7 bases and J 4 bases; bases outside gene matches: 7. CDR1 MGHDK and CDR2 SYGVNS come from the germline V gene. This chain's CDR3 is CASTPGQGIYEQYF. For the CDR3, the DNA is TGTGCCAGCACCCCGGGACAGGGGATTTACGAGCAGTACTTC.

As DNA, the CDR3 is TGCGCCAGCAGCGGCGACGCGGGGCGCGCCTACGAGCAGTACTTC. This sequence encodes CASSGDAGRAYEQYF. The chain joins TRBV5-1 to TRBJ2-7; D may be TRBD2 (6 bases). V was shortened by 4 bases and J by 2 bases, with 16 bases between the two germline ends. The CDR3 contains 15 residues. Germline CDR1 and CDR2: SGHRS and YFSETQ.

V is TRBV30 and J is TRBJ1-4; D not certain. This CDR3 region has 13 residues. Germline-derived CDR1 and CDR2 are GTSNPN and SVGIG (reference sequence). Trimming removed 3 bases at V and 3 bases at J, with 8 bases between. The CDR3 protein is CAWRGEANEKLFF. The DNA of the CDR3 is TGTGCCTGGAGGGGAGAGGCTAATGAAAAACTGTTTTTT.

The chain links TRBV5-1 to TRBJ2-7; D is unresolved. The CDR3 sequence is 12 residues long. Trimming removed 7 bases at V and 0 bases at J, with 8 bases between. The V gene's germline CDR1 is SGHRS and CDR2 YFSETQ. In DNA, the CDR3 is TGCGCCAGCTATGGCTCCTCCTACGAGCAGTACTTC. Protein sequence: CASYGSSYEQYF.

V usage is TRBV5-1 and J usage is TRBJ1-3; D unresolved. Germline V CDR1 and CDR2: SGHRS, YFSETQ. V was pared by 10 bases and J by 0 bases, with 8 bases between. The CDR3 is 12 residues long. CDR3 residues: CAPGDSGNTIYF. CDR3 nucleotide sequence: TGCGCCCCCGGGGACTCTGGAAACACCATATATTTT. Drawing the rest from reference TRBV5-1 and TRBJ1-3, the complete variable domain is KAGVTQTPRYLIKTRGQQVTLSCSPISGHRSVSWYQQTPGQGLQFLFEYFSETQRNKGNFPGRFSGRQFSNSRSEMNVSTLELGDSALYLCAPGDSGNTIYFGEGSWLTVV.

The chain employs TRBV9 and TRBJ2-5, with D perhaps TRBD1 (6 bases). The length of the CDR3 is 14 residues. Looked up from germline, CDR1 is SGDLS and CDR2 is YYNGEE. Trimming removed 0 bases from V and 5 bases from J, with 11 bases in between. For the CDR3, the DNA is TGTGCCAGCAGCGTAGTTGGGGGCAGGGAGACCCAGTACTTC. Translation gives CASSVVGGRETQYF.

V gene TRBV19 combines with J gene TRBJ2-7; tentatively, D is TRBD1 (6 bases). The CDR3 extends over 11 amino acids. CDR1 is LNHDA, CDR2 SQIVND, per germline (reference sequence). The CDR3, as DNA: TGTGCGACAGGAGATTCCTACGAGCAGTACTTC. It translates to CATGDSYEQYF.

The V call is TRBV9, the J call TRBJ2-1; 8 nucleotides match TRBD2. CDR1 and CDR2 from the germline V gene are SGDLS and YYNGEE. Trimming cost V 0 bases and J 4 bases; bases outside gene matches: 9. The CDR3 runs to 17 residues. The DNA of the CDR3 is TGTGCCAGCAGCGTAGCTTCGGGGGGGACGTATTACAATGAGCAGTTCTTC. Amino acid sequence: CASSVASGGTYYNEQFF.

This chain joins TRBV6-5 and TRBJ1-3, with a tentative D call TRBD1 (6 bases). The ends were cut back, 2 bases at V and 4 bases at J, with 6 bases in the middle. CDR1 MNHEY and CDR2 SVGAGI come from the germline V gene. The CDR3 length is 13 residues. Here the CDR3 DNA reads TGTGCCAGCAGTTACGACAGGGGAAACACCATATATTTT. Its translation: CASSYDRGNTIYF.

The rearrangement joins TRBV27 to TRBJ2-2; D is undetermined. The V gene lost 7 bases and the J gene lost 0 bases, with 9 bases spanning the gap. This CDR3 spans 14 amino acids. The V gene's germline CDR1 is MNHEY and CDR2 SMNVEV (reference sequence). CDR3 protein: CASMATTNTGELFF. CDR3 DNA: TGTGCCAGCATGGCGACAACGAACACCGGGGAGCTGTTTTTT.

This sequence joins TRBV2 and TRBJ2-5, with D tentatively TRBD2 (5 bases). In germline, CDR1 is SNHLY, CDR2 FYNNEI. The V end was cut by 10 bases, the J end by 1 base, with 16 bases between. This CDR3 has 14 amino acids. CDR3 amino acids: CATEPPGIQETQYF. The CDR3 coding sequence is TGTGCCACCGAACCCCCGGGGATCCAAGAGACCCAGTACTTC.

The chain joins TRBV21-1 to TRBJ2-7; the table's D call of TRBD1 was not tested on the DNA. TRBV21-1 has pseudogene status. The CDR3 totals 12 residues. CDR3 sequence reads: CASSRGGYEQYF. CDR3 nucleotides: TGTGCCAGCAGTAGGGGCGGCTACGAGCAGTACTTC.

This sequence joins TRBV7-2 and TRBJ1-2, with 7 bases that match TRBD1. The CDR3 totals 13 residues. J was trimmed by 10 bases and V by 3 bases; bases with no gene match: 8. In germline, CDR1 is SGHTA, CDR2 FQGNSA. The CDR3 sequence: CASSFPGTVDYTF. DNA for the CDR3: TGTGCCAGCAGCTTTCCCGGGACAGTGGACTACACCTTC.

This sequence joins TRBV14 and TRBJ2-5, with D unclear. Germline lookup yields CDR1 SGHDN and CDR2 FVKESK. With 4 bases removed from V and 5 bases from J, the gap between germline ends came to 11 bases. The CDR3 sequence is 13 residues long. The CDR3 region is CASSRDPRETQYF. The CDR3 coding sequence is TGTGCCAGCAGCCGAGACCCCCGGGAGACCCAGTACTTC.